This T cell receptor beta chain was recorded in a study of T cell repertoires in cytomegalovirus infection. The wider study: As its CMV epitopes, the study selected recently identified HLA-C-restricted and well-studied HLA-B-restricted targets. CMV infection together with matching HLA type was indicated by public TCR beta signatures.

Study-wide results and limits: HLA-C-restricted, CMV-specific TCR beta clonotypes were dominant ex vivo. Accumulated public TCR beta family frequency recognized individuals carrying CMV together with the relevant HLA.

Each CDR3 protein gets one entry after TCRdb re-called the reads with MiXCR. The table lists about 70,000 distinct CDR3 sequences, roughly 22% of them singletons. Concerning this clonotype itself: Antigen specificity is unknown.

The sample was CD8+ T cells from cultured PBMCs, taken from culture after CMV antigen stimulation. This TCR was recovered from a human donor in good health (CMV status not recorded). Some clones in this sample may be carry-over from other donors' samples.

CDR3 loop: CASSLLAGQTYEQYF. In nucleotides, the CDR3 is TGTGCCAGCAGCTTATTGGCGGGACAGACCTACGAGCAGTACTTC. V gene TRBV7-2 combines with J gene TRBJ2-7; D may be TRBD1 (7 bases). V shed 2 bases and J shed 2 bases, with 13 bases lying between them. The CDR3 is 15 amino acids. CDR1 and CDR2 (germline): SGHTA, FQGNSA. Combining the CDR3 with reference TRBV7-2 and TRBJ2-7 gives the whole variable domain GAGVSQSPSNKVTEKGKDVELRCDPISGHTALYWYRQSLGQGLEFLIYFQGNSAPDKSGLPSDRFSAERTGGSVSTLTIQRTQQEDSAVYLCASSLLAGQTYEQYFGPGTRLTVT.